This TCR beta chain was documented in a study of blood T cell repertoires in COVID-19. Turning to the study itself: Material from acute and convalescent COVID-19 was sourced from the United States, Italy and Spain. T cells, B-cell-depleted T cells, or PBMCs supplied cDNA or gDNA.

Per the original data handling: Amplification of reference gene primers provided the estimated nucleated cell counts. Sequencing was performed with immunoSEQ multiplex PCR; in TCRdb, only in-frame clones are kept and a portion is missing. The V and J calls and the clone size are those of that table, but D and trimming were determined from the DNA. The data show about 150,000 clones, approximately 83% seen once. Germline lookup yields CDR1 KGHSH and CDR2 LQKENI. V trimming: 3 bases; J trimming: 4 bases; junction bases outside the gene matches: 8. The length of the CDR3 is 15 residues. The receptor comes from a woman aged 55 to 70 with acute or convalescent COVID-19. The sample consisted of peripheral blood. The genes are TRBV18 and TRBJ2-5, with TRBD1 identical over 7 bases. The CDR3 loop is CASSPNTGATETQYF. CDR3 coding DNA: TGTGCCAGCTCACCTAATACAGGGGCGACAGAGACCCAGTACTTC.